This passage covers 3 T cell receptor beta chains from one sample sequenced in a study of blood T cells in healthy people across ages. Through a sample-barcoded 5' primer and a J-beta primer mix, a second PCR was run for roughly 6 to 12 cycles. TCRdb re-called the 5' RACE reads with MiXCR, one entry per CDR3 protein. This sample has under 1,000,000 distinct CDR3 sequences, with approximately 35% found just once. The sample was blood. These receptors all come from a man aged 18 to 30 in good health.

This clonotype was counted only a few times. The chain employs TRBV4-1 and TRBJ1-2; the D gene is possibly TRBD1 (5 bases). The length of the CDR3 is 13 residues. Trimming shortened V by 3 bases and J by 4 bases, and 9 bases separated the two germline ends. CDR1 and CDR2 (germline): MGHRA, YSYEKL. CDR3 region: CASSHPQAYGYTF. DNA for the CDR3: TGCGCCAGCAGCCACCCACAGGCCTATGGCTACACCTTC.

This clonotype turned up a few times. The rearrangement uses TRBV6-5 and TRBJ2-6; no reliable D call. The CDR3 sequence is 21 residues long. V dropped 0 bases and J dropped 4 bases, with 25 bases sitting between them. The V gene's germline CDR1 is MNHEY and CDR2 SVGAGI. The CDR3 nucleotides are TGTGCCAGCAGTTACTCGAGATTGGAGCTGTGGATCCTTGGAGGGGCCAACGTCCTGACTTTC. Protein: CASSYSRLELWILGGANVLTF.

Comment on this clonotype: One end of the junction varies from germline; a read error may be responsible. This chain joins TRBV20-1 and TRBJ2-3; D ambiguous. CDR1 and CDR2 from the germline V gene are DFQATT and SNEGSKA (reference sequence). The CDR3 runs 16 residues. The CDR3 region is CGALPFQRAVVDTQYF. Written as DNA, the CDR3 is TGCGGTGCCTTACCCTTCCAGCGAGCTGTGGTAGATACGCAGTATTTT.